This TCR beta chain was documented in a study of blood T cell repertoires in COVID-19. Study-level background: Samples representing acute and convalescent COVID-19 were sourced from the United States, Italy and Spain. From T cells, B-cell-depleted T cells, or PBMCs came the material, which was cDNA or gDNA.

As handled by the study authors: Counts of nucleated cells, estimated from reference gene primer amplification, were obtained. Only in-frame clones appear in the TCRdb table, and some are missing; sequencing was by immunoSEQ multiplex PCR. From that table come the V and J calls and clone size; the DNA was used to work out D and trimming. The top ten clones hold about 13% of a sample with tens of thousands of clones, more than 75% of them seen once. CDR3 length: 17 amino acids. CDR1 SGHAT and CDR2 FQNNGV come from the germline V gene. The trim removed 6 bases at V and 4 bases at J, leaving 12 bases unmatched.

The sequence came from a woman of 80 years or more with acute or convalescent COVID-19. V is TRBV11-2 and J is TRBJ2-3; 11 nucleotides line up with TRBD2. The sequencing input was peripheral blood. The CDR3 region is CASSPLAGGTDPDTQYF. CDR3 in DNA: TGTGCCAGCAGTCCATTAGCGGGAGGGACTGACCCAGATACGCAGTATTTT.